This T cell receptor beta chain was identified in a study of Tregs in tolerant kidney transplant recipients. Libraries were prepared by immunoSEQ multiplex PCR; TCRdb keeps only in-frame clonotypes and omits some of them. The repertoire holds some 90,000 clones, more than 90% seen once, with about 4.9% in the top ten. V was trimmed by 4 bases and J by 2 bases, leaving 15 bases between them. This CDR3 has 15 residues. Germline loops: CDR1 MGHRA, CDR2 YSYEKL. Sequencing used CD8+ T cells from blood. The chain has TRBV4-1 and TRBJ2-7; TRBD2 might be the D (7 bases). The TCR originated in a human donor in good health. The CDR3 loop reads CASSPARGATYEQYF. CDR3 bases: TGCGCCAGCAGCCCGGCCCGGGGGGCAACCTACGAGCAGTACTTC.